Listed below are T cell receptor beta chains from one sample, sequenced in a study of T-cell memory formation after mild COVID-19. Via MiXCR, TCRdb re-called the 5' RACE reads, giving one row per CDR3 protein. The table lists 150,000 to 200,000 distinct CDR3 sequences, around 30% of them singletons. Sequenced sample: PBMCs or a T cell subset sorted from them (not recorded which). These receptor sequences come from an adult woman who had mild COVID-19 (a few samples of this study predate the infection). Cell type and time point are not known. CDR3s include the opening cysteine and the closing phenylalanine or tryptophan. Each record gives: D gene, V gene, clone size, J gene, CDR3 DNA, CDR3 protein. The D gene is left open where the match is weak. For some rows the clone size is stated as once, few or many, or as a class when expanded; others skip it.

>.|TRBV30|.|TRBJ1-6
TGTGCCTGGAGTGGTAATTCACCCCTCCACTTT
CAWSGNSPLHF
>TRBD2|TRBV7-6|few|TRBJ2-7
TGTGCCAGCAGCGCACATAGCGGGAGGCTCTACGAGCAGTACTTC
CASSAHSGRLYEQYF
>.|TRBV20-1|.|TRBJ2-5
TGCAGTGCTAGAGATGCCGGTGAGACCCAGTACTTC
CSARDAGETQYF
>.|TRBV20-1|.|TRBJ1-2
TGCAGTACCTATCTTACCCGGGATGAATTCTATGGCTACACCTTC
CSTYLTRDEFYGYTF
>.|TRBV24-1|.|TRBJ1-6
TGTGCCACCATGGCAGGCCTCGATTCACCCCTCCACTTT
CATMAGLDSPLHF
>TRBD1|TRBV5-1|.|TRBJ1-2
TGCGCCAGCAGCTTAACAGGGGGCTACTCTGGCTACACCTTC
CASSLTGGYSGYTF
>.|TRBV3-1|few|TRBJ1-6
TGTGCCAGCAGCCACTCGCCCGGGCCCCTCCACTTT
CASSHSPGPLHF
>.|TRBV29-1|.|TRBJ1-3
TGCAGCGTTGAAGACCCGTCCGGGGCGAACACCATATATTTT
CSVEDPSGANTIYF
>.|TRBV12-3/TRBV12-4|few|TRBJ2-5
TGTGCCAGCAGTTTAAGTAGCCCTGACACGCAAGAGACCCAGTACTTC
CASSLSSPDTQETQYF
>.|TRBV10-3|.|TRBJ2-3
TGTGCCATCAGTGAGTCAACAGGGAGAGATACGCAGTATTTT
CAISESTGRDTQYF
>TRBD2|TRBV13|.|TRBJ2-7
TGTGCCAGCAGCGTCGGACTAGCGGGGGGTTACGAGCAGTACTTC
CASSVGLAGGYEQYF
>.|TRBV20-1|.|TRBJ1-5
TGCAGTGCTAGTGAGCCAGGTTTAAGCAATCAGCCCCAGCATTTT
CSASEPGLSNQPQHF
>.|TRBV27|few|TRBJ1-5
TGTGCCAGCAGTTTATCGGGACACAGCGACCAGCCCCAGCATTTT
CASSLSGHSDQPQHF
>.|TRBV6-1|.|TRBJ1-2
TGTGCCAGCAGACGCGGGGGCGATTTTCGTGGCTACACCTTC
CASRRGGDFRGYTF
>.|TRBV12-3/TRBV12-4|.|TRBJ1-5
TGTGCCAGCAGGAAACAGGGCGATCAGCCCCAGCATTTT
CASRKQGDQPQHF
>.|TRBV7-6|.|TRBJ2-3
TGTGCCAGCAGCTTCTCTGACAGATCCACAGATACGCAGTATTTT
CASSFSDRSTDTQYF
>.|TRBV10-3|few|TRBJ1-2
TGTGCCATCAATACCGGGGGGCTGTATGGCTACACCTTC
CAINTGGLYGYTF
>TRBD1|TRBV24-1|.|TRBJ2-3
TGTGCCACCAGTGAACCGGGACAGGGGACAGATACGCAGTATTTT
CATSEPGQGTDTQYF
>.|TRBV29-1|few|TRBJ2-7
TGCAGCGTTAAGGCGAGCTACGAGCAGTACTTC
CSVKASYEQYF
>.|TRBV10-3|.|TRBJ1-1
TGTGCCATCAGTGAAGCGGGGTTCACTGAAGCTTTCTTT
CAISEAGFTEAFF
>.|TRBV12-3/TRBV12-4|few|TRBJ2-5
TGTGCCAGCAGTTCGCCTATGGGGCCCCAAGAGACCCAGTACTTC
CASSSPMGPQETQYF
>.|TRBV4-2|.|TRBJ1-1
TGTGCCAGCAGCCATCCAAGAGGAAGTAACACTGAAGCTTTCTTT
CASSHPRGSNTEAFF
>TRBD2|TRBV4-1|few|TRBJ2-2
TGCGCCAGCAGCCATCCCACTAGCGGGGGGGCCGGGGAGCTGTTTTTT
CASSHPTSGGAGELFF
>TRBD2|TRBV5-1|many|TRBJ2-1
TGCGCCAGCAAGACTAGCGGGGGGGTAAGTGGTGAGCAGTTCTTC
CASKTSGGVSGEQFF
>.|TRBV7-9|.|TRBJ2-1
TGTGCCAGCAGCTTAGGGCCAGGATCCTACAATGAGCAGTTCTTC
CASSLGPGSYNEQFF
>TRBD1|TRBV9|few|TRBJ1-2
TGTGCCAGCAGCGCCGGGGACAGAGCTAACTATGGCTACACCTTC
CASSAGDRANYGYTF
>.|TRBV4-2|.|TRBJ1-1
TGTGCCAGCAGCCACCTGAACACTGAAGCTTTCTTT
CASSHLNTEAFF
>.|TRBV28|.|TRBJ2-5
TGTGCCAGCAGTTTACTCAGGCAAGAGACCCAGTACTTC
CASSLLRQETQYF
>.|TRBV6-1|few|TRBJ2-5
TGTGCCAGCGAGGGTGGAGAGACCCAGTACTTC
CASEGGETQYF
>.|TRBV6-6|.|TRBJ1-4
TGTGCCAGCAGTTACGTGATCGAGGGTGAAAAACTGTTTTTT
CASSYVIEGEKLFF
>TRBD1|TRBV27|.|TRBJ2-7
TGTGCCAGCAGTTTATCGTTGGACAGGGCTTCCTACGAGCAGTACTTC
CASSLSLDRASYEQYF
>.|TRBV11-2|few|TRBJ2-4
TGTGCCAGCATCCCCACGGGATCGGGGGACATTCAGTACTTC
CASIPTGSGDIQYF
>TRBD1|TRBV5-1|.|TRBJ2-7
TGCGCCAGCAGCTTGGAGACAGGGGGCTTCTACGAGCAGTACTTC
CASSLETGGFYEQYF
>TRBD2|TRBV14|.|TRBJ2-1
TGTGCCAGCAGCCACCGCCCTCTAGCGGGGCTCCCAAGAGAGCAGTTCTTC
CASSHRPLAGLPREQFF
>.|TRBV9|few|TRBJ2-2
TGTGCCAGCAGCGTATTTATCGGGGAGCTGTTTTTT
CASSVFIGELFF
>.|TRBV7-6|.|TRBJ1-1
TGTGCCAGCAGCTCAACAGACGAGACTGAAGCTTTCTTT
CASSSTDETEAFF
>.|TRBV20-1|.|TRBJ2-5
TGCAGTGCTAGAGATAGGGGGACAAGCCAAGAGACCCAGTACTTC
CSARDRGTSQETQYF
>.|TRBV15|few|TRBJ2-2
TGTGCCACCAGCCGCCGACGCGGGACATCCGGGGAGCTGTTTTTT
CATSRRRGTSGELFF
>TRBD1|TRBV5-5|few|TRBJ1-4
TGTGCCAGCGGACACGGGGACAGGGGTGATGAAAAACTGTTTTTT
CASGHGDRGDEKLFF
>TRBD1|TRBV10-2|.|TRBJ2-3
TGCGCCAGCAGTGAGTACTGGGACAGGAACGGAGATACGCAGTATTTT
CASSEYWDRNGDTQYF
>.|TRBV15|.|TRBJ2-2
TGTGCCACCAGCAGAGATAATTTTATCGCGCCAGCGGCGAACACCGGGGAGCTGTTTTTT
CATSRDNFIAPAANTGELFF
>TRBD1|TRBV29-1|.|TRBJ2-5
TGCAGCGTTGGGATAACAGGGGGCGCAGGAGAGACCCAGTACTTC
CSVGITGGAGETQYF